This T cell receptor beta chain is drawn from a study of blood T cell repertoires in COVID-19. Turning to the study itself: Nucleic acid was either cDNA or gDNA, and it came from T cells, B-cell-depleted T cells, or PBMCs.

V was trimmed by 4 bases and J by 8 bases, leaving 6 bases between them. This CDR3 has 11 amino acids. Germline CDR1 reads LNHDA; CDR2 reads SQIVND (reference sequence). Repertoires were generated with immunoSEQ multiplex PCR, while TCRdb's copy carries only in-frame clones and drops some. The data show about 160,000 clones, 85% seen once. V gene TRBV19 combines with J gene TRBJ2-1; D gene uncertain. The receptor was derived from a man aged 40-49 years with acute or convalescent COVID-19. The sample comprised peripheral blood. CDR3 bases: TGTGCCAGTAGTACGTCGTATGAGCAGTTCTTC. It encodes CASSTSYEQFF. The whole variable domain, filled in from reference TRBV19 and TRBJ2-1, reads DGGITQSPKYLFRKEGQNVTLSCEQNLNHDAMYWYRQDPGQGLRLIYYSQIVNDFQKGDIAEGYSVSREKKESFPLTVTSAQKNPTAFYLCASSTSYEQFFGPGTRLTVL.